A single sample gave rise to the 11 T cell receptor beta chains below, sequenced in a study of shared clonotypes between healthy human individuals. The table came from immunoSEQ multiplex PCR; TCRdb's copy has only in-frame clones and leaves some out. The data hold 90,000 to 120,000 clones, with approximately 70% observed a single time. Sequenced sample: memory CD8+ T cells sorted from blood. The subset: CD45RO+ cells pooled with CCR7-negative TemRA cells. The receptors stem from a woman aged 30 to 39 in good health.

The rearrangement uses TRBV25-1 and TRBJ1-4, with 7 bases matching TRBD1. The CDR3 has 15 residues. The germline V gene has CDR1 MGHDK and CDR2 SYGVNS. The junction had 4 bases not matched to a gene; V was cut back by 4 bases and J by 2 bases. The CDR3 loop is CASSAPTGTNEKLFF. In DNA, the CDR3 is TGTGCCAGCAGTGCCCCGACAGGGACTAATGAAAAACTGTTTTTT. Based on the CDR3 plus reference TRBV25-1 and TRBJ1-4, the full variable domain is EADIYQTPRYLVIGTGKKITLECSQTMGHDKMYWYQQDPGMELHLIHYSYGVNSTEKGDLSSESTVSRIRTEHFPLTLESARPSHTSQYLCASSAPTGTNEKLFFGSGTQLSVL.

CDR3: CASTQGRAGGVVGYNEQFF. The CDR3 region has the DNA TGTGCCAGCACTCAAGGAAGGGCAGGTGGGGTGGTCGGATACAATGAGCAGTTCTTC. This rearrangement joins TRBV27 to TRBJ2-1, with no clear D. This CDR3 has 19 residues. The ends were cut back, 7 bases at V and 4 bases at J, with 29 bases in the middle. The germline V gene encodes CDR1 MNHEY and CDR2 SMNVEV (reference sequence).

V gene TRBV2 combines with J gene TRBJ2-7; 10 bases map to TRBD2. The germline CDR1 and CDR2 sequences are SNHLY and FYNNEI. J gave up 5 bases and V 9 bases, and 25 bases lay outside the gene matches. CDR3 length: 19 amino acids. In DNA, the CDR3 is TGTGCCAGTACCAGCGGAGGGGGGTTCCTAGCGGGAGACCCCCACGAGCAGTACTTC. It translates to CASTSGGGFLAGDPHEQYF.

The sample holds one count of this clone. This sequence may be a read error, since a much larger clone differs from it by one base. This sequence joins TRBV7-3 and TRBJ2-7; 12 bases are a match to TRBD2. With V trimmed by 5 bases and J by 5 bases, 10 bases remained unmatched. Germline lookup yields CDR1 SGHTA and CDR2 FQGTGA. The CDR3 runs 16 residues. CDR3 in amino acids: CASSQDPTSGSNEQYF. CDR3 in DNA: TGTGCCAGCAGCCAAGACCCGACTAGCGGGAGCAACGAGCAGTACTTC.

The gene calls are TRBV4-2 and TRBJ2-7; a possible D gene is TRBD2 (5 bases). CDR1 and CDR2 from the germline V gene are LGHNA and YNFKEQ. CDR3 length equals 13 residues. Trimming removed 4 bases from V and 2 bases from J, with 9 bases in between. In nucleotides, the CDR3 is TGTGCCAGCAGCCCGGGGAATGCCTACGAGCAGTACTTC. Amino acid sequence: CASSPGNAYEQYF.

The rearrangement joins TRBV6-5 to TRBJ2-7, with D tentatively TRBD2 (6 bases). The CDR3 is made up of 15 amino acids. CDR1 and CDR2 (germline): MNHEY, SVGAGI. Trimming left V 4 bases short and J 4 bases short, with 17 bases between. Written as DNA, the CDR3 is TGTGCCAGCAGTTCCCCTTTGGGGGGAGTTTACGAGCAGTACTTC. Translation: CASSSPLGGVYEQYF.

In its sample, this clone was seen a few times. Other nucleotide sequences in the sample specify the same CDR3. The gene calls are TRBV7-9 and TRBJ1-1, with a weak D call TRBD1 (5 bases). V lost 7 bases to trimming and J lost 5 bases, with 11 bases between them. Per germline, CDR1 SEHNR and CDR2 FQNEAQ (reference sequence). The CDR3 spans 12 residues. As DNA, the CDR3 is TGTGCCAGCAACCTTGGGGGTACTGAAGCTTTCTTT. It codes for CASNLGGTEAFF. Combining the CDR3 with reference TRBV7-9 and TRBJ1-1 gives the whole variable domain DTGVSQNPRHKITKRGQNVTFRCDPISEHNRLYWYRQTLGQGPEFLTYFQNEAQLEKSRLLSDRFSAERPKGSFSTLEIQRTEQGDSAMYLCASNLGGTEAFFGQGTRLTVV.

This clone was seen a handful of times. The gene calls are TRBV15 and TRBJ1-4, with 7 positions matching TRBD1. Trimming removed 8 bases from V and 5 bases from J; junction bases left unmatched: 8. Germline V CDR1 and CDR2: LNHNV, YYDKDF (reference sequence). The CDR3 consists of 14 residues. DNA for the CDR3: TGTGCCACCTCAACCGGGACAGAAAATGAAAAACTGTTTTTT. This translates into CATSTGTENEKLFF.

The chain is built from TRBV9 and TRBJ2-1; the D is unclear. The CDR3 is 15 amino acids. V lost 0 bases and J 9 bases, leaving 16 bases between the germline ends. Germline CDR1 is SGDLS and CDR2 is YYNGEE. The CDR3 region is CASSVEPLLQIEQFF. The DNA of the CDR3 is TGTGCCAGCAGCGTAGAACCACTCCTACAAATTGAGCAGTTCTTC.

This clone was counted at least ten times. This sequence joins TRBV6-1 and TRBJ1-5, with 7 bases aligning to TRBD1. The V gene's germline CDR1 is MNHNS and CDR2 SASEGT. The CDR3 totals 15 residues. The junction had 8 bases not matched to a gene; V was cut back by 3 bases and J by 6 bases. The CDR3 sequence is CASSEEGAGGQPQHF. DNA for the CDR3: TGTGCCAGCAGTGAGGAGGGGGCGGGGGGTCAGCCCCAGCATTTT.

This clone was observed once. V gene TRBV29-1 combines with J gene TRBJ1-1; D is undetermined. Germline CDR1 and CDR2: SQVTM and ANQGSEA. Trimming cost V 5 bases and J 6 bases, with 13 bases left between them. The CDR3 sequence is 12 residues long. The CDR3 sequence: CSVLPDLAEAFF. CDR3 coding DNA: TGCAGCGTTTTGCCTGACTTGGCTGAAGCTTTCTTT.